The clone carrying this T cell receptor beta chain appeared a few times. Its specificity is unknown. This sample is drawn from a study of early T cells in non-severe SARS-CoV-2 infection. Study-level information: Sequencing was performed on bulk RNA from unsorted whole blood, leaving chains unpaired. Notes on the study in general: VDJdb matches were skewed toward anti-spike CD8 T cell responses.

Each cDNA molecule carried a unique molecular identifier. A single record per CDR3 protein comes from TCRdb applying MiXCR to the 5' RACE reads. The sample holds some 29,000 distinct CDR3 sequences, about 5% seen once. The germline V gene has CDR1 DFQATT and CDR2 SNEGSKA (reference sequence). The CDR3 covers 13 residues. V was clipped by 1 base and J by 2 bases, with 9 bases between them. The sequence was collected from an adult who was a healthcare worker with PCR-confirmed SARS-CoV-2 infection or an uninfected control (not recorded which). Sequences were obtained from whole blood. The J gene is TRBJ2-7, the V gene TRBV20-1; no definite D call. The CDR3 bases are TGCAGTGCTAGAGGGACGGAACCCTACGAGCAGTACTTC. It specifies CSARGTEPYEQYF.